The entry below gives a single T cell receptor beta chain sequence along with its context. These data belong to a study of tumor and adjacent non-tumor tissue in lung cancer. In the study overall: The cohort had about 12 adenocarcinoma, 2 squamous cell and 1 small cell patients.

A modified ARM-PCR protocol with three rounds of nested PCR amplified TCRbeta. MiXCR, applied by TCRdb to the multiplex PCR reads, yields one record per CDR3 protein. Among 90,000 to 100,000 distinct CDR3 sequences listed, 80% were seen once. The template was RNA from unsorted bulk tissue. More than 3 cm separated this lung sample from the edge of the tumor. Sample: distant non-tumor lung tissue. The clonotype originates from a man between 60 and 75 years old with small cell lung cancer.

CDR3 DNA: TGTGCCAGCAGCCAGGCACAGGGTCGCGAGCAGCACGTC. Protein sequence: CASSQAQGREQHV. This rearrangement joins TRBV6-6 to TRBJ2-7; maybe TRBD1 (6 bases). The V gene's germline CDR1 is MNHNY and CDR2 SVGAGI (reference sequence). This CDR3 is built from 13 residues.